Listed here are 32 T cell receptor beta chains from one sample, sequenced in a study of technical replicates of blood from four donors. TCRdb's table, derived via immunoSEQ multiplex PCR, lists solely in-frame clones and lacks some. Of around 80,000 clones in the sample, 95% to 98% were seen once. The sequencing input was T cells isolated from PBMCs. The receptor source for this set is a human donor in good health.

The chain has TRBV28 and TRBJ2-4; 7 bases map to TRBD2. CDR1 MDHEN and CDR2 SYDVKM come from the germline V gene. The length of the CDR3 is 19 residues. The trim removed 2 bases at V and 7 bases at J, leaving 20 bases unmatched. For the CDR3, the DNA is TGTGCCAGCAGTTTAATTCCTCTGGGTCCAGCGGGAAGGGGCAACATTCAGTACTTC. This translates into CASSLIPLGPAGRGNIQYF.

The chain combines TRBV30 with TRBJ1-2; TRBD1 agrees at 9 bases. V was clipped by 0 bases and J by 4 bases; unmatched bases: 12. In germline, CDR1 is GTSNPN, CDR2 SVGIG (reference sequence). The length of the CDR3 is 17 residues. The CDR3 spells CAWSVRLSGQGLYGYTF. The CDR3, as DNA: TGTGCCTGGAGTGTACGTTTGTCGGGACAGGGCCTCTATGGCTACACCTTC.

The CDR3 reads CASSIIAGGHYEQYF. CDR3 coding DNA: TGTGCCAGCAGTATCATAGCGGGGGGCCACTACGAGCAGTACTTC. The chain couples TRBV27 to TRBJ2-7; 10 positions agree with TRBD2. Germline lookup yields CDR1 MNHEY and CDR2 SMNVEV (reference sequence). The CDR3 spans 15 residues. Trimming cost V 5 bases and J 3 bases; bases outside gene matches: 7.

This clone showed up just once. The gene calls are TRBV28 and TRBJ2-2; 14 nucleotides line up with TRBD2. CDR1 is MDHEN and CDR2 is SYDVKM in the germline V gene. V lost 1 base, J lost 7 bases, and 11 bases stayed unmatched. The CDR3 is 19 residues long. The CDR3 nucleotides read TGTGCCAGCAGTTTATTTCGAGGGACTAGCGGGAGCTTCATCGGGGAGCTGTTTTTT. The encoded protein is CASSLFRGTSGSFIGELFF.

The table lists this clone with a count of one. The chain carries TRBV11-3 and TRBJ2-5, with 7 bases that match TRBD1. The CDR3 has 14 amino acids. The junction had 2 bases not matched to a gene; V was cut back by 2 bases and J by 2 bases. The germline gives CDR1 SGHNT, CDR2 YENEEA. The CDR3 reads CASSLRTGQETQYF. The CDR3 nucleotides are TGTGCCAGCAGCTTAAGGACAGGTCAAGAGACCCAGTACTTC.

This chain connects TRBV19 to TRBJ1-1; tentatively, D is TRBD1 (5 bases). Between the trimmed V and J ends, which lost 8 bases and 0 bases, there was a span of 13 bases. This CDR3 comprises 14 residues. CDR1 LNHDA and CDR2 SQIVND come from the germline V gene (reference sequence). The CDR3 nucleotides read TGTGCCAGTGGGGCAGAAACCATGAACACTGAAGCTTTCTTT. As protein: CASGAETMNTEAFF.

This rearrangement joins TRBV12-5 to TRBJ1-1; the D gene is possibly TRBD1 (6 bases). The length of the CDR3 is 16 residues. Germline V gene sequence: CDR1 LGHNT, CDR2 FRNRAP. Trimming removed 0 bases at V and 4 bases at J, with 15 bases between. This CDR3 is CASGLVLSRDTTEAFF. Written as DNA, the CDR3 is TGTGCTAGTGGTTTGGTTTTATCCCGGGACACCACTGAAGCTTTCTTT.

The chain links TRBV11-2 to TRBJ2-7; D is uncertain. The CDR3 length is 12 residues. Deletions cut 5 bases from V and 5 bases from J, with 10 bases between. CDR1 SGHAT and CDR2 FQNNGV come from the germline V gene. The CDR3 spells CASSPPSDEQYF. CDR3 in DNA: TGTGCCAGCAGCCCTCCCAGTGACGAGCAGTACTTC.

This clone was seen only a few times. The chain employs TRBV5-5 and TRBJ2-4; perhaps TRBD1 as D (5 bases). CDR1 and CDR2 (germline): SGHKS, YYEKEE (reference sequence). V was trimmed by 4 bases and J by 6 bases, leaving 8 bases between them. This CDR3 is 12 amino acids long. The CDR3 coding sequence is TGTGCCAGCAGCCGGACACGAAACATTCAGTACTTC. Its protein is CASSRTRNIQYF.

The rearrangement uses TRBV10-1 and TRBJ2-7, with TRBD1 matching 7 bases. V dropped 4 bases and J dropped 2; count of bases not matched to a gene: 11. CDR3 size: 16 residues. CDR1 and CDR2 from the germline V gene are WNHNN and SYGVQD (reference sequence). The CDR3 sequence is CASSGDSDKFTYEQYF. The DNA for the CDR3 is TGCGCCAGCAGTGGGGACAGCGACAAATTCACCTACGAGCAGTACTTC.

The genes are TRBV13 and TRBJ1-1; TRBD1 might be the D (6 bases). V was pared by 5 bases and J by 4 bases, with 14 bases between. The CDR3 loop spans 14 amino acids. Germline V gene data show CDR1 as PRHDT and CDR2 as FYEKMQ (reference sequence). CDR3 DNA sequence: TGTGCCAGCAGCAAGGGGGAATCAGTCACTGAAGCTTTCTTT. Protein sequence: CASSKGESVTEAFF.

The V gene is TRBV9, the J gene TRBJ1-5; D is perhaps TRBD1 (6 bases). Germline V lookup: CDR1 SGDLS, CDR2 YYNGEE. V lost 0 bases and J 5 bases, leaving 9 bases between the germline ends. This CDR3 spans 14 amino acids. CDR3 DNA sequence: TGTGCCAGCAGCGTAGCAGGGGCCGATCAGCCCCAGCATTTT. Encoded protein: CASSVAGADQPQHF.

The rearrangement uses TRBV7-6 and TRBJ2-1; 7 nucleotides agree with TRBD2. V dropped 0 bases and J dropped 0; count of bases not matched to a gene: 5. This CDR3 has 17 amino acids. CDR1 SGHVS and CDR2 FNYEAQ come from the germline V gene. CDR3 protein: CASSLALGGSSYNEQFF. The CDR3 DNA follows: TGTGCCAGCAGCTTAGCTCTAGGCGGGAGCTCCTACAATGAGCAGTTCTTC.

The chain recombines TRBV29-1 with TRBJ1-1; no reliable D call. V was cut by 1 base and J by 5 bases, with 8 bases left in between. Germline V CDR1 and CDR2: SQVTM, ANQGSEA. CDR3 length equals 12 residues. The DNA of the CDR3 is TGCAGCGTTGAAGTAGGGAGGACTGAAGCTTTCTTT. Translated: CSVEVGRTEAFF.

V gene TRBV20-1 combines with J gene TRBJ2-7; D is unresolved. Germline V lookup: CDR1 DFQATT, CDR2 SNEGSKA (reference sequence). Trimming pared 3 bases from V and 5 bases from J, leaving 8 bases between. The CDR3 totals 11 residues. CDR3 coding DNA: TGCAGTGCTAGTTCCGAGGACGAGCAGTACTTC. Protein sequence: CSASSEDEQYF.

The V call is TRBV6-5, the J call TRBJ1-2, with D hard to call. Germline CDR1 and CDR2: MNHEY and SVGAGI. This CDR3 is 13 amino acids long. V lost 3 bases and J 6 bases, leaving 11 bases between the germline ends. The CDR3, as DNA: TGTGCCAGCAGTTATGGGAGAGGGAATGGCTACACCTTC. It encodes CASSYGRGNGYTF.

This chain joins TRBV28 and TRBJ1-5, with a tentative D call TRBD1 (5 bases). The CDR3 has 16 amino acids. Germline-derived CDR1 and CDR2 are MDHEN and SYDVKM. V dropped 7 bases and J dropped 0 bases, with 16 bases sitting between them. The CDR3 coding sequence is TGTGCCAGCAATGGGCCGGGGGAATATAGCAATCAGCCCCAGCATTTT. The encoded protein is CASNGPGEYSNQPQHF. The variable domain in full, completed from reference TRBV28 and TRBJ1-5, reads DVKVTQSSRYLVKRTGEKVFLECVQDMDHENMFWYRQDPGLGLRLIYFSYDVKMKEKGDIPEGYSVSREKKERFSLILESASTNQTSMYLCASNGPGEYSNQPQHFGDGTRLSIL.

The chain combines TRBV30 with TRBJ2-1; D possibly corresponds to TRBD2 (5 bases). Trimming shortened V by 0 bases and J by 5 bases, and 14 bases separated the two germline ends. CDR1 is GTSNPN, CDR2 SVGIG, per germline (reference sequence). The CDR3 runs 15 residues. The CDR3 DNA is TGTGCCTGGAGTGTTCGAGGGAGCGGCGACAATGAGCAGTTCTTC. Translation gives CAWSVRGSGDNEQFF.

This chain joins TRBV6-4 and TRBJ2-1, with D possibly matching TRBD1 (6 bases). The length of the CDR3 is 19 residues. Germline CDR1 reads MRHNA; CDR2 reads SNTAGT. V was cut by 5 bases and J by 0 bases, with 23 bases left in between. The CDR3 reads CASSLGQGISESSYNEQFF. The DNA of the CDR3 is TGTGCCAGCAGTTTGGGGCAGGGGATTAGTGAAAGCTCCTACAATGAGCAGTTCTTC.

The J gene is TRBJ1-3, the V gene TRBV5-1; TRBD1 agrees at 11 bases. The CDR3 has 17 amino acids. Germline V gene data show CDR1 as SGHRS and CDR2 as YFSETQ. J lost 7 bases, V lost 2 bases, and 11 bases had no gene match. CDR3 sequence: CASSFGLVGQGGNTIYF. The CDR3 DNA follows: TGCGCCAGCAGCTTCGGCCTGGTGGGACAGGGGGGCAACACCATATATTTT. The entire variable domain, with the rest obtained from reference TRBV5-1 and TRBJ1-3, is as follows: KAGVTQTPRYLIKTRGQQVTLSCSPISGHRSVSWYQQTPGQGLQFLFEYFSETQRNKGNFPGRFSGRQFSNSRSEMNVSTLELGDSALYLCASSFGLVGQGGNTIYFGEGSWLTVV.

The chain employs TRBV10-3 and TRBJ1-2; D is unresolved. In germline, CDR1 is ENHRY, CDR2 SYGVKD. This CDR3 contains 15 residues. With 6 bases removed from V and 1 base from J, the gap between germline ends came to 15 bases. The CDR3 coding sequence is TGTGCCATCAGAGCGGTTGCAGGAAATAACTATGGCTACACCTTC. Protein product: CAIRAVAGNNYGYTF.

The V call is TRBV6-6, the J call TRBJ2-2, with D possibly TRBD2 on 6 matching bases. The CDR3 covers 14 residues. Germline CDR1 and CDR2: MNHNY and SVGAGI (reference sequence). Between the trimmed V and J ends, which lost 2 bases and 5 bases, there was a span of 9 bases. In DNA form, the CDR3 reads TGTGCCAGCAGTTACAGGGAGGAAACCGGGGAGCTGTTTTTT. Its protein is CASSYREETGELFF.

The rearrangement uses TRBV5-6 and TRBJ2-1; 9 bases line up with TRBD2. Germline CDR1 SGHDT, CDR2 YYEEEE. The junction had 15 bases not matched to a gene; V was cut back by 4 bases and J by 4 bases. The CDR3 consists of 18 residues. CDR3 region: CASSAHNGGRAFYNEQFF. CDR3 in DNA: TGTGCCAGCAGCGCTCATAATGGCGGGAGGGCCTTTTACAATGAGCAGTTCTTC.

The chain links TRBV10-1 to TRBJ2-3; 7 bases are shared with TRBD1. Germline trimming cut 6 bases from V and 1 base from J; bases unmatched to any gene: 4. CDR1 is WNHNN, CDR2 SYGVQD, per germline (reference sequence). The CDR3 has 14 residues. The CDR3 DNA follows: TGCGCCAGCAGCTCCGGGACAGGCACAGATACGCAGTATTTT. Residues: CASSSGTGTDTQYF.

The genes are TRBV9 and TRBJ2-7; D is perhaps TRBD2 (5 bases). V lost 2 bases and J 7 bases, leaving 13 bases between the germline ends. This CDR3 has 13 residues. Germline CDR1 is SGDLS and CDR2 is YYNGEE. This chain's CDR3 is CASSVTFSGEQYF. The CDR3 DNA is TGTGCCAGCAGCGTTACATTCAGCGGAGAGCAGTACTTC.

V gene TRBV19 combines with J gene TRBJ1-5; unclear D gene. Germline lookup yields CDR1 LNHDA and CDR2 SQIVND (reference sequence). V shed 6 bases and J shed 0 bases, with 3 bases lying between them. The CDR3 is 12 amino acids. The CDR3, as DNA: TGTGCCAGTAGCGGTAGCAATCAGCCCCAGCATTTT. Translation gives CASSGSNQPQHF.

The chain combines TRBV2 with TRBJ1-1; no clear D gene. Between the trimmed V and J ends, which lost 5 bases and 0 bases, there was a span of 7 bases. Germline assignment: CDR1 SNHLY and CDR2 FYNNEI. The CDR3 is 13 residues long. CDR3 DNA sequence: TGTGCCAGCAGTACCACTATGAACACTGAAGCTTTCTTT. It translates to CASSTTMNTEAFF.

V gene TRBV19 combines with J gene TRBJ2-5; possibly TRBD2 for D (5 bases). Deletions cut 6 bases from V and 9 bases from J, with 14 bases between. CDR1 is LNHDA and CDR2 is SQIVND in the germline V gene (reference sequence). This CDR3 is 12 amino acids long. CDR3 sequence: CASSLSAGAQYF. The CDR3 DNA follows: TGTGCCAGTAGCCTGTCCGCCGGGGCCCAGTACTTC.

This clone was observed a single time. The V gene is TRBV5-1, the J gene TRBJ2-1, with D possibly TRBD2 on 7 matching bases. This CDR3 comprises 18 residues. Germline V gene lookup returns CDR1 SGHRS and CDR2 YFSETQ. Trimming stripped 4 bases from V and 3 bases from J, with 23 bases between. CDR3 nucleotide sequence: TGCGCCAGCAGCCGCACACAACAGGGAGGGAACTACTACAATGAGCAGTTCTTC. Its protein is CASSRTQQGGNYYNEQFF.

CDR3 protein: CASSQHHVAATNEKLFF. The CDR3 nucleotides are TGTGCCAGCAGCCAACATCACGTAGCAGCAACTAATGAAAAACTGTTTTTT. The rearrangement links TRBV14 to TRBJ1-4, with unresolved D. V was clipped by 2 bases and J by 0 bases, with 13 bases between them. Germline V gives CDR1 SGHDN, CDR2 FVKESK. This CDR3 spans 17 amino acids.

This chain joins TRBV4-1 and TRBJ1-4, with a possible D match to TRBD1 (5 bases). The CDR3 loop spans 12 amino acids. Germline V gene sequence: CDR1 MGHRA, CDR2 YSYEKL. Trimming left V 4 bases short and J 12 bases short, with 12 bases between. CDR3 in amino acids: CASSPLVGELFF. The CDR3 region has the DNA TGCGCCAGCAGCCCGCTCGTAGGGGAACTGTTTTTT.

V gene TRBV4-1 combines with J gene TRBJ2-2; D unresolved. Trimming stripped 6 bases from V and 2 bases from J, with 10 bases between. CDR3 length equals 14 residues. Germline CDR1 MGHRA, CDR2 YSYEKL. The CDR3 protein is CASRPSGNTGELFF. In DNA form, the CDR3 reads TGCGCCAGCAGGCCCAGTGGCAACACCGGGGAGCTGTTTTTT.